Below are 32 T cell receptor beta chains sequenced from a single sample in a study of T-cell memory formation after mild COVID-19. TCRdb independently ran MiXCR on the 5' RACE reads; one entry per CDR3 protein. Of roughly 480,000 distinct CDR3 sequences in the sample, 20% to 30% were seen once. The sample consisted of PBMCs or a T cell subset sorted from them (not recorded which). All receptors come from an adult woman who had mild COVID-19 (a few samples of this study predate the infection). Cell type and time point are not known.

This clonotype has just a few counts. This chain connects TRBV7-4 to TRBJ2-1; 8 positions match TRBD2. CDR1 and CDR2 (germline): SGHVT, SQSDAQ. V was pared by 4 bases and J by 7 bases, with 9 bases of the junction left unmatched. This CDR3 has 15 amino acids. CDR3 protein: CASSSGLAWRNEQFF. CDR3 bases: TGTGCCAGCAGCTCCGGACTAGCTTGGAGAAATGAGCAGTTCTTC.

This clonotype was seen more than once but under ten times. The V call is TRBV20-1, the J call TRBJ1-3; the D is unclear. The CDR3 is made up of 14 amino acids. V was pared by 0 bases and J by 4 bases, with 10 bases between. Per the germline V gene, CDR1 is DFQATT and CDR2 is SNEGSKA (reference sequence). The CDR3 spells CSARDSGWGNTIYF. The CDR3 nucleotides are TGCAGTGCTAGAGATTCGGGATGGGGAAACACCATATATTTT.

The chain carries TRBV2 and TRBJ2-3; no clear D gene. The CDR3 loop spans 14 amino acids. Germline V gene lookup returns CDR1 SNHLY and CDR2 FYNNEI. Trimming removed 4 bases at V and 1 base at J, with 9 bases between. For the CDR3, the DNA is TGTGCCAGCAGTGGGCCTGGGCGCACAGATACGCAGTATTTT. Protein sequence: CASSGPGRTDTQYF. Based on the CDR3 plus reference TRBV2 and TRBJ2-3, the full variable domain is EPEVTQTPSHQVTQMGQEVILRCVPISNHLYFYWYRQILGQKVEFLVSFYNNEISEKSEIFDDQFSVERPDGSNFTLKIRSTKLEDSAMYFCASSGPGRTDTQYFGPGTRLTVL.

The chain joins TRBV25-1 to TRBJ1-3; possible D gene TRBD1, 5 bases. Germline V gene sequence: CDR1 MGHDK, CDR2 SYGVNS. The ends were cut back, 7 bases at V and 0 bases at J, with 13 bases in the middle. This CDR3 is 15 amino acids long. The DNA for the CDR3 is TGTGCCAGCAATGGGGGTTGGGGCTCTGGAAACACCATATATTTT. Its protein is CASNGGWGSGNTIYF.

The J gene is TRBJ2-7, the V gene TRBV5-6, with TRBD2 matching over 8 bases. V lost 9 bases to trimming and J lost 3 bases; unmatched junction nucleotides: 11. The CDR3 covers 14 residues. CDR1 and CDR2 from the germline V gene are SGHDT and YYEEEE. CDR3 region: CATEDREGFYEQYF. The CDR3 DNA reads TGTGCCACGGAGGACCGGGAGGGGTTCTACGAGCAGTACTTC.

This clonotype has a count of ten or more. CDR3 sequence: CASSVDRGEETQYF. The CDR3 nucleotides read TGTGCCAGCAGCGTAGACAGGGGTGAAGAGACCCAGTACTTC. V gene TRBV9 combines with J gene TRBJ2-5; 7 bases are shared with TRBD1. The J segment lost 3 bases and the V segment lost 0 bases, leaving 2 bases of the junction unmatched. CDR1 is SGDLS and CDR2 is YYNGEE in the germline V gene. The CDR3 consists of 14 residues.

A few counts support this clonotype. The chain couples TRBV20-1 to TRBJ2-1; 7 nucleotides line up with TRBD2. The CDR3 has 15 amino acids. V was clipped by 5 bases and J by 1 base; unmatched bases: 8. Germline V gives CDR1 DFQATT, CDR2 SNEGSKA (reference sequence). In nucleotides, the CDR3 is TGCAGTGCTGGCGGGCGGGAGAGGTCCTACAATGAGCAGTTCTTC. Its protein is CSAGGRERSYNEQFF.

The rearrangement uses TRBV12-3 or TRBV12-4 and TRBJ2-3; 12 bases are a match to TRBD2. Trimming at V came to 3 bases and at J to 2 bases, leaving 3 bases not matched to a gene. The CDR3 extends over 16 amino acids. CDR3 in DNA: TGTGCCAGCAGTTTCGGACTAGCGGGGACCACAGATACGCAGTATTTT. It translates to CASSFGLAGTTDTQYF.

This clonotype appeared a single time. The gene calls are TRBV5-4 and TRBJ1-4; 8 positions agree with TRBD1. This CDR3 has 17 amino acids. The trim removed 4 bases at V and 4 bases at J, leaving 12 bases unmatched. Germline V gene sequence: CDR1 SGHNT, CDR2 YYREEE (reference sequence). DNA for the CDR3: TGTGCCAGCAGCCTCGGGGACAGGCCAACGAATAATGAAAAACTGTTTTTT. Residues: CASSLGDRPTNNEKLFF.

The V and J genes are TRBV6-2 or TRBV6-3 and TRBJ1-5; TRBD1 is a possible D gene (6 bases). The CDR3 totals 14 residues. Trimming left V 4 bases short and J 6 bases short, with 13 bases between. CDR1 and CDR2 (germline): MNHEY, SVGEGT. The CDR3 protein is CASSWQGTSQPQHF. DNA of the CDR3: TGTGCCAGCAGTTGGCAGGGGACATCTCAGCCCCAGCATTTT.

The chain uses TRBV12-3 or TRBV12-4 and TRBJ2-7; TRBD2 might be the D (6 bases). This CDR3 contains 15 residues. V was trimmed by 2 bases and J by 5 bases, leaving 16 bases between them. The CDR3 region has the DNA TGTGCCAGCAGTTTATGGAGCGGGCTTATGAACGAGCAGTACTTC. Its protein is CASSLWSGLMNEQYF.

This clonotype was recorded a few times. J is TRBJ2-5 and V is TRBV4-3, with a weak D call TRBD2 (5 bases). Trimming stripped 4 bases from V and 2 bases from J, with 8 bases between. The CDR3 consists of 13 residues. The V gene's germline CDR1 is LGHNA and CDR2 YSLEER. The CDR3 coding sequence is TGCGCCAGCAGCCCGGGGATTCAAGAGACCCAGTACTTC. Protein product: CASSPGIQETQYF.

In this sample, this clonotype turned up a few times. The chain joins TRBV12-3 or TRBV12-4 to TRBJ2-1, with 14 bases identical to TRBD2. With 4 bases clipped from V and 16 bases from J, the junction kept 12 bases outside the gene matches. CDR3 size: 15 residues. DNA of the CDR3: TGTGCCAGCAGTTCAAGACTAGCGGGAGGGACGGTCGGTTTCTTC. The encoded protein is CASSSRLAGGTVGFF.

This chain links TRBV20-1 with TRBJ2-1; 10 bases align to TRBD2. The ends lost 2 bases at V and 7 bases at J; junction bases unmatched: 5. The CDR3 spans 14 residues. Germline values: CDR1 DFQATT, CDR2 SNEGSKA (reference sequence). As DNA, the CDR3 is TGCAGTGCTAGACTAGCGGGAGTACGAAATGAGCAGTTCTTC. It specifies CSARLAGVRNEQFF.

This clonotype was recorded a few times. This chain connects TRBV20-1 to TRBJ2-7; 9 bases fit TRBD2. CDR1 and CDR2 (germline): DFQATT, SNEGSKA (reference sequence). V was clipped by 0 bases and J by 2 bases; unmatched bases: 2. The length of the CDR3 is 14 residues. In DNA, the CDR3 is TGCAGTGCTAGAGATCAGCGGGAGGCCTACGAGCAGTACTTC. This gives the protein CSARDQREAYEQYF.

As DNA, the CDR3 is TGTGCCACCAGCAGAGATGTGAGAGGGATCGAGCAGTACTTC. It specifies CATSRDVRGIEQYF. The chain joins TRBV15 to TRBJ2-7, with D perhaps matching TRBD2 (5 bases). This CDR3 spans 14 amino acids. V lost 0 bases, J lost 6 bases, and 12 bases lay in between. Germline values: CDR1 LNHNV, CDR2 YYDKDF (reference sequence). Supplemented by reference TRBV15 and TRBJ2-7, the full variable domain reads DAMVIQNPRYQVTQFGKPVTLSCSQTLNHNVMYWYQQKSSQAPKLLFHYYDKDFNNEADTPDNFQSRRPNTSFCFLDIRSPGLGDTAMYLCATSRDVRGIEQYFGPGTRLTVT.

CDR3 region: CATSREPLTVPQETQYF. Here the CDR3 DNA reads TGTGCCACCAGCAGAGAACCCTTGACAGTTCCCCAAGAGACCCAGTACTTC. This sequence joins TRBV15 and TRBJ2-5, with a possible D match to TRBD1 (5 bases). Trimming pared 0 bases from V and 1 base from J, leaving 15 bases between. The CDR3 has 17 residues. Germline loops: CDR1 LNHNV, CDR2 YYDKDF (reference sequence).

The chain carries TRBV5-1 and TRBJ2-5; D unclear. Germline lookup yields CDR1 SGHRS and CDR2 YFSETQ. The length of the CDR3 is 17 residues. V was trimmed by 2 bases and J by 1 base, leaving 18 bases between them. CDR3 region: CASSFVGQYGFQETQYF. CDR3 sequence (DNA): TGCGCCAGCAGCTTTGTCGGGCAGTACGGATTCCAAGAGACCCAGTACTTC.

The chain is built from TRBV14 and TRBJ2-5, with D possibly being TRBD1 or TRBD2 (5 bases each). CDR1 is SGHDN and CDR2 is FVKESK in the germline V gene. Trimming cost V 4 bases and J 4 bases, with 13 bases left between them. This CDR3 comprises 14 residues. Here the CDR3 reads CASSRYVGVETQYF. The CDR3 DNA reads TGTGCCAGCAGCCGATACGTGGGGGTAGAGACCCAGTACTTC.

The V call is TRBV27, the J call TRBJ2-7; TRBD1 might be the D (5 bases). Germline CDR1 MNHEY, CDR2 SMNVEV (reference sequence). Trimming took off 3 bases at V and 1 base at J, with 10 bases between the two ends. The CDR3 covers 14 residues. The CDR3 sequence is CASSFLTGSYEQYF. The CDR3 bases are TGTGCCAGCAGTTTTCTCACAGGTTCCTACGAGCAGTACTTC.

The chain couples TRBV4-3 to TRBJ2-7, with 8 bases lining up with TRBD2. The CDR3 totals 15 residues. V trimming: 4 bases; J trimming: 2 bases; junction bases outside the gene matches: 7. The germline gives CDR1 LGHNA, CDR2 YSLEER. CDR3 in amino acids: CASSRQAGETYEQYF. The CDR3, as DNA: TGCGCCAGCAGCCGGCAAGCGGGAGAAACCTACGAGCAGTACTTC.

This clonotype was seen a few times. CDR3 protein: CASSLGGGLATDTQYF. DNA for the CDR3: TGTGCCAGTAGTCTAGGTGGGGGTCTCGCCACAGATACGCAGTATTTT. The genes are TRBV19 and TRBJ2-3, with D possibly being TRBD1 or TRBD2 (5 bases each). Germline-derived CDR1 and CDR2 are LNHDA and SQIVND (reference sequence). CDR3 length: 16 amino acids. Trimming cost V 5 bases and J 2 bases, with 17 bases left between them.

This clonotype was seen a few times. The chain carries TRBV20-1 and TRBJ1-2, with D tentatively TRBD1 (5 bases). The V gene lost 1 base and the J gene lost 4 bases, with 10 bases spanning the gap. CDR3 length equals 13 residues. In germline, CDR1 is DFQATT, CDR2 SNEGSKA (reference sequence). CDR3 amino acids: CSARVGGTYGYTF. The CDR3 bases are TGCAGTGCTAGAGTAGGAGGGACCTATGGCTACACCTTC.

The sample holds a few counts of this clonotype. At one boundary the junction diverges from the germline segment, which might be a read error. The V and J genes are TRBV7-7 and TRBJ2-2, with D perhaps given as TRBD1 or TRBD2 (5 bases each). The CDR3 covers 13 residues. Germline CDR1 is SSHAT and CDR2 is FNYEAQ (reference sequence). The CDR3: CASSYGGTGELFF. CDR3 nucleotides: TGTGCTAGCAGCTATGGGGGCACCGGGGAGCTGTTTTTT.

The chain recombines TRBV21-1 with TRBJ2-2; the D segment call TRBD2 is taken from the table without a DNA check. TRBV21-1 corresponds to a pseudogene. The CDR3 loop spans 18 amino acids. DNA for the CDR3: TGTGCCAGCAGCAATAAAGAATACGGCGGGAGAGGCACCGGGGAGCTGTTTTTT. Protein sequence: CASSNKEYGGRGTGELFF.

This clonotype has more than one count but fewer than ten. The chain uses TRBV27 and TRBJ2-7, with a weak D call TRBD1 (5 bases). Per germline, CDR1 MNHEY and CDR2 SMNVEV (reference sequence). The V end was cut by 6 bases, the J end by 7 bases, with 13 bases between. This CDR3 is 12 amino acids long. CDR3 in amino acids: CASRGALGEQYF. CDR3 DNA sequence: TGTGCCAGCAGAGGGGCCCTGGGGGAGCAGTACTTC.

CDR3 sequence reads: CASSPGLANTGELFF. The CDR3 DNA sequence: TGTGCCAGTAGTCCGGGACTAGCGAACACCGGGGAGCTGTTTTTT. The V call is TRBV19, the J call TRBJ2-2; TRBD2 matches 8 bases. With V trimmed by 5 bases and J by 0 bases, 2 bases remained unmatched. CDR1 is LNHDA and CDR2 is SQIVND in the germline V gene (reference sequence). This CDR3 region has 15 residues.

This clonotype was recorded a few times. CDR3 residues: CASSRDGFSTF. The CDR3 nucleotides are TGTGCCAGCAGCCGGGACGGCTTTTCGACCTTC. V is TRBV7-2 and J is TRBJ1-2; TRBD1 might be the D (5 bases). V was clipped by 5 bases and J by 14 bases, with 15 bases between them. CDR3 length: 11 residues. The germline V gene has CDR1 SGHTA and CDR2 FQGNSA.

The chain is built from TRBV5-6 and TRBJ2-1; D may correspond to TRBD1 or TRBD2 (5 bases each). The CDR3 length is 15 residues. The germline gives CDR1 SGHDT, CDR2 YYEEEE. Trimming took off 4 bases at V and 0 bases at J, with 11 bases between the two ends. For the CDR3, the DNA is TGTGCCAGCAGCAGGGACGGGGTCTCCTACAATGAGCAGTTCTTC. This sequence encodes CASSRDGVSYNEQFF.

This clonotype was seen a handful of times. The rearrangement joins TRBV4-3 to TRBJ2-2, with 10 bases lining up with TRBD1. This CDR3 has 22 residues. With V trimmed by 1 base and J by 4 bases, 21 bases remained unmatched. Germline V gene sequence: CDR1 LGHNA, CDR2 YSLEER. CDR3 DNA: TGCGCCAGCAGCCAAGTCGGAGCAAGAGACAGGGGGCCCGGGCGTGGCACCGGGGAGCTGTTTTTT. It encodes CASSQVGARDRGPGRGTGELFF.

The chain combines TRBV5-1 with TRBJ2-3; weak D call: TRBD2 (5 bases). The germline V and J ends were trimmed by 0 bases and 6 bases, with 11 bases remaining between them. Per the germline V gene, CDR1 is SGHRS and CDR2 is YFSETQ. The CDR3 loop spans 14 amino acids. The CDR3 DNA reads as TGCGCCAGCAGCTTGGGGGAGACCCTGGATACGCAGTATTTT. Translation gives CASSLGETLDTQYF. The full variable domain, in which reference TRBV5-1 and TRBJ2-3 provide the parts outside the CDR3, is KAGVTQTPRYLIKTRGQQVTLSCSPISGHRSVSWYQQTPGQGLQFLFEYFSETQRNKGNFPGRFSGRQFSNSRSEMNVSTLELGDSALYLCASSLGETLDTQYFGPGTRLTVL.

The V and J genes are TRBV7-9 and TRBJ2-3; D uncertain. The V end lost 1 base, the J end lost 14 bases, and 13 bases lay between the germline ends. The germline gives CDR1 SEHNR, CDR2 FQNEAQ (reference sequence). The CDR3 sequence is 12 residues long. The CDR3 coding sequence is TGTGCCAGCAGCTTAGATATCATACCGGCGTATTTT. It specifies CASSLDIIPAYF.